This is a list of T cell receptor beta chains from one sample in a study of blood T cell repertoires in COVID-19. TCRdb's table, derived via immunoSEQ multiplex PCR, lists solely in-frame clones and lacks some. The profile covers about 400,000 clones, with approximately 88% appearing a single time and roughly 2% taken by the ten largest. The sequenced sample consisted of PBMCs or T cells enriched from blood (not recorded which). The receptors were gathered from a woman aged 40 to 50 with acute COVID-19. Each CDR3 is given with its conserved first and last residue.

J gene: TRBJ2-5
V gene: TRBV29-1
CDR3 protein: CSAPGTSGGRETQYF

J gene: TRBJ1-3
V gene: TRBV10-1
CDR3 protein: CASSGGWNTIYF

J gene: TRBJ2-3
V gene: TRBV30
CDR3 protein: CAWKRRSTDTQYF

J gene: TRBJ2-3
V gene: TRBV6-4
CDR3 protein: CASSDGNTDTQYF

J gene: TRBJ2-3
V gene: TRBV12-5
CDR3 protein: CASGLVTSGGAHTQYF

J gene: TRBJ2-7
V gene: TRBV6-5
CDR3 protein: CASSYSGTGFYEQYF

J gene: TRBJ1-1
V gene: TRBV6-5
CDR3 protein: CASSSGVPTEAFF

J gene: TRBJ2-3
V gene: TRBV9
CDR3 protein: CASSVYFDTQYF

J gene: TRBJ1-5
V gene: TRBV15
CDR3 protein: CATSRFTGKEPQHF

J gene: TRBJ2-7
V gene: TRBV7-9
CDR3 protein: CASSPWDRGMGSSYEQYF

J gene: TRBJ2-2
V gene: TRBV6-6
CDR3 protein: CASSSPGQDTGELFF

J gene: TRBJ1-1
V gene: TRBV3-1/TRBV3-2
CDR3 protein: CASRPTGGNTEAFF

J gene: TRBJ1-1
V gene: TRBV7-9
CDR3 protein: CAFQGAGALTEAFF

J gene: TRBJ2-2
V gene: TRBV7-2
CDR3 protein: CASSLTSGGAGELFF

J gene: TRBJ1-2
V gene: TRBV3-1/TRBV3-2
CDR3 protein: CASSKGAGVGGYTF

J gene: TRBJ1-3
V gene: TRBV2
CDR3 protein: CASSERLRLGNTIYF

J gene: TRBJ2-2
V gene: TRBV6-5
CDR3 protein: CASNQGGSTGELFF

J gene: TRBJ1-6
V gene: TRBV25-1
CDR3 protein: CASSEGQGNSPLHF

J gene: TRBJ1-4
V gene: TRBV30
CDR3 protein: CAGGKVGNEKLFF

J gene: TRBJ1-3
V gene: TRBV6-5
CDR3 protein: CASRPPLGNTIYF

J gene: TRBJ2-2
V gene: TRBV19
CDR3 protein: CASSPQGGGELFF

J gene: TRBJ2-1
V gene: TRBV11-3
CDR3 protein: CASSPQGPQGEQFF

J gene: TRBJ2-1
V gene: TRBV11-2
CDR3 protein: CASSPDGIGGYNEQFF

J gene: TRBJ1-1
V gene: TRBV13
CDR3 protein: CASLRGTTEAFF

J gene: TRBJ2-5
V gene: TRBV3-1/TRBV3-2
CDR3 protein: CASSPGLAGQETQYF

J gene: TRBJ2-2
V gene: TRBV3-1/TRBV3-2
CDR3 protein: CASSRGAHTGELFF

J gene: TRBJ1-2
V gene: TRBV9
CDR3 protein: CASSPLTGGYGYTF

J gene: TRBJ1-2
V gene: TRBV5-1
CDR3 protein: CASSLGEGSDGYTF

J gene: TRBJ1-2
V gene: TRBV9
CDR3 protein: CASSVMEGVVGYTF